The rows below give T cell receptor beta chains drawn from one sample of a study of post-analysis software for immune sequencing data. Using its own MiXCR run on the PCR reads, TCRdb lists one record per CDR3 protein. Of 600,000 to 700,000 distinct CDR3 sequences detected, roughly three fifths appear once; the ten largest clones hold around 10%. Source material: blood. Receptors originate from a girl aged 2 to 9 with multiple sclerosis. The CDR3 runs from the conserved cysteine through the conserved F or W. A D gene is named only where the DNA matches it firmly. Size is stated for part of the rows, as once, few or many counts, or as a class when the clone is expanded.

cdr3_aa,cdr3_nt,clone_size,j_call,v_call,d_call
CSASLRSGRAWDEQYF,TGCAGTGCTAGTCTCCGTAGCGGGAGGGCCTGGGACGAGCAGTACTTC,-,TRBJ2-7,TRBV20-1,TRBD2
CASSFGGVIPSTDTQYF,TGTGCCAGCAGCTTCGGGGGGGTAATCCCTAGCACAGATACGCAGTATTTT,once,TRBJ2-3,TRBV11-2,TRBD2
CAISGSSYEQYF,TGTGCCATCAGCGGGAGCTCCTACGAGCAGTACTTC,few,TRBJ2-7,TRBV10-3,-
CASSARDRVPSGANVLTF,TGTGCCAGCAGCGCCCGGGACAGGGTTCCCTCTGGGGCCAACGTCCTGACTTTC,few,TRBJ2-6,TRBV7-9,TRBD1
CASSVGPSAYEQYF,TGTGCCAGCAGCGTAGGCCCCTCTGCCTACGAGCAGTACTTC,few,TRBJ2-7,TRBV9,-
CASSQGRPTQGMGTDTQYF,TGTGCCAGCAGCCAAGGGCGCCCCACCCAGGGTATGGGCACAGATACGCAGTATTTT,-,TRBJ2-3,TRBV4-2,-
CASSQVRGYLDTEAFF,TGTGCCAGCAGTCAAGTTAGAGGCTATCTGGACACTGAAGCTTTCTTT,-,TRBJ1-1,TRBV7-2,-
CAIRAGAETQYF,TGTGCCATCAGGGCAGGGGCAGAGACCCAGTACTTC,-,TRBJ2-5,TRBV10-3,-
CASRLFRDAAPADTQYF,TGTGCCAGCAGACTATTCCGGGACGCGGCTCCCGCAGATACGCAGTATTTT,-,TRBJ2-3,TRBV6-1,-
CASSHAPEPYTDTQYF,TGTGCCAGCAGCCATGCCCCCGAACCCTACACAGATACGCAGTATTTT,few,TRBJ2-3,TRBV3-1,-
CASARGTGGEGANVLTF,TGTGCCAGCGCTCGTGGGACAGGGGGCGAAGGGGCCAACGTCCTGACTTTC,-,TRBJ2-6,TRBV7-8,TRBD1
CASSLVGGINEQYF,TGCGCCAGCAGCTTGGTCGGGGGAATCAACGAGCAGTACTTC,-,TRBJ2-7,TRBV5-1,-
CASSRDRVRSTQETQYF,TGTGCCAGCAGTCGGGACAGGGTGAGATCTACTCAAGAGACCCAGTACTTC,-,TRBJ2-5,TRBV6-2/TRBV6-3,TRBD1
CAISDQGSHQETQYF,TGTGCCATCAGTGATCAGGGGAGCCACCAAGAGACCCAGTACTTC,few,TRBJ2-5,TRBV10-3,-
CASSGGVIAGGFYNEQFF,TGTGCCAGCAGCGGGGGCGTTATAGCGGGGGGTTTCTACAATGAGCAGTTCTTC,few,TRBJ2-1,TRBV9,TRBD2
CAISRGRGLETQYF,TGTGCCATCAGCCGGGGCAGGGGGCTCGAGACCCAGTACTTC,-,TRBJ2-5,TRBV10-3,TRBD1
CASILDRDRSGEQFF,TGTGCCAGTATTTTGGACCGGGACAGGAGTGGAGAGCAGTTCTTC,few,TRBJ2-1,TRBV19,TRBD1